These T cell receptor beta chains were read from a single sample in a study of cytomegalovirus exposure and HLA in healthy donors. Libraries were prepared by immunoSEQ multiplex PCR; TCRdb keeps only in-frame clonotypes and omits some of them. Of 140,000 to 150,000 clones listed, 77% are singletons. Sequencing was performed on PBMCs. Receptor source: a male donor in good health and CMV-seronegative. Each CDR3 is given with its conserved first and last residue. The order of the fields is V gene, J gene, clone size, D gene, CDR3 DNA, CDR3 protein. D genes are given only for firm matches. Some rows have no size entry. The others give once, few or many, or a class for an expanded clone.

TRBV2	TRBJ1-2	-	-	TGTGCCAGCAGTGAAGCTGGGGGGTGGTATGGCTACACCTTC	CASSEAGGWYGYTF
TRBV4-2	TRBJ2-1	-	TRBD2	TGTGCCAGCAGTAACTCATTAGCGGGGAGCTCCTACAATGAGCAGTTCTTC	CASSNSLAGSSYNEQFF
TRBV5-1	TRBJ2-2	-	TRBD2	TGCGCCAGCAGCTCAAGACTAGCGGGAGGGGCCGGGGAGCTGTTTTTT	CASSSRLAGGAGELFF
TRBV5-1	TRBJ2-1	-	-	TGCGCCAGCGGATTGACTAGTACTCCCTACAATGAGCAGTTCTTC	CASGLTSTPYNEQFF
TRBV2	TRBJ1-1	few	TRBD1	TGTGCCAGCAGACAGGGGGAGAACACTGAAGCTTTCTTT	CASRQGENTEAFF
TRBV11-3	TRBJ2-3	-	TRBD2	TGTGCCAGCAGCCCGCAGGGAGCAGCGGGGAGCACAGATACGCAGTATTTT	CASSPQGAAGSTDTQYF
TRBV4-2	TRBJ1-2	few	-	TGTGCCAGCAGCCAAGCGGTCGCCTATGGCTACACCTTC	CASSQAVAYGYTF
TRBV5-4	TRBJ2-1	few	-	TGTGCCAGCAGCCAACGGGATGGAGGGTCCCCCTCCTACAATGAGCAGTTCTTC	CASSQRDGGSPSYNEQFF
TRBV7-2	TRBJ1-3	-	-	TGTGCCAGCAGCCCGGACTTAGCTGGAAACACCATATATTTT	CASSPDLAGNTIYF
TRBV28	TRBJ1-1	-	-	TGTGCCAGCAGGAGGCCTAAAGTGGACACTGAAGCTTTCTTT	CASRRPKVDTEAFF
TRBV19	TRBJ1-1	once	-	TGTGCCAGTAGAAGGGGAGGTAGGAACACTGAAGCTTTCTTT	CASRRGGRNTEAFF
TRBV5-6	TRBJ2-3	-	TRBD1	TGTGCCAGCAGCACGCGCCACGACAGGGGTGCAGATACGCAGTATTTT	CASSTRHDRGADTQYF
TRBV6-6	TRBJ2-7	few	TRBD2	TGTGCCAGCAGTCAGCGGGGGGGCTACGAGCAGTACTTC	CASSQRGGYEQYF
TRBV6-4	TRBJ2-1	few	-	TGTGCCAGCAGTGACTCGATAGAATGGGGAGCGCAGTTCTTC	CASSDSIEWGAQFF
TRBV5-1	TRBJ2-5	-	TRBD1	TGCGCCAGCAGCTCGGACAGGGGACTGATGGAGACCCAGTACTTC	CASSSDRGLMETQYF
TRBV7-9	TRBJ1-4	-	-	TGTGCCAGCAGCTTGAGTATGGTTTTGACAGGAATAAATGAAAAACTGTTTTTT	CASSLSMVLTGINEKLFF
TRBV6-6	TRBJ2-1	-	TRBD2	TGTGCCAGCAGTTACGGGACTAGCAATGAGCAGTTCTTC	CASSYGTSNEQFF
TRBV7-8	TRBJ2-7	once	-	TGTGCCAGCAGCTTACAGAGGTCCTACGAGCAGTACTTC	CASSLQRSYEQYF